This is a list of T cell receptor beta chains from one sample in a study of blood T cell repertoires in COVID-19. Repertoires were generated with immunoSEQ multiplex PCR, while TCRdb's copy carries only in-frame clones and drops some. The sample has around 60,000 clones, 70% to 90% seen once. Sequencing was carried out using peripheral blood. Every receptor here comes from a man aged 40-49 years with acute or convalescent COVID-19. CDR3s include the opening cysteine and the closing phenylalanine or tryptophan. Fields, in order: J gene, V gene, D gene, clone size, CDR3 DNA, CDR3 protein. D genes are given only for firm matches. A clone size is listed for some rows: how often the clone was seen (once, few, many), or a class if it is expanded.

TRBJ1-5	TRBV6-6	NA	NA	TGTGCCAGCAGTGACGGGGGGGGTAATCAGCCCCAGCATTTT	CASSDGGGNQPQHF
TRBJ2-1	TRBV24-1	TRBD1	once	TGTGCCACCAGCCACACAGGGACAGAGAGGCGGCATGAGCAGTTCTTC	CATSHTGTERRHEQFF
TRBJ2-7	TRBV3-1/TRBV3-2	NA	NA	TGTGCCAGCAGCCGAAGGGGGAACTACGAGCAGTACTTC	CASSRRGNYEQYF
TRBJ1-1	TRBV11-2	NA	NA	TGTGCCAGCAGCTTAGATCCAAGAGGGATGACTGAAGCTTTCTTT	CASSLDPRGMTEAFF
TRBJ1-2	TRBV7-8	NA	NA	TGTGCCAGCAGTCACCTATCTGCCCAGGGCGTGTACACCTTC	CASSHLSAQGVYTF
TRBJ2-2	TRBV12-3/TRBV12-4	NA	NA	TGTGCCAGCAGGAACTCGAACACCGGGGAGCTGTTTTTT	CASRNSNTGELFF
TRBJ1-1	TRBV29-1	NA	NA	TGCAGCGTAGCACAGAGTAACACTGAAGCTTTCTTT	CSVAQSNTEAFF
TRBJ1-2	TRBV7-2	NA	NA	TGTGCCAGCAGCTTAGCCCCGACAGATTATGGCTACACCTTC	CASSLAPTDYGYTF
TRBJ1-2	TRBV6-5	NA	NA	TGTGCCAGCAGTTACTCGGGGGGTTGGGGTAACGGCTACACCTTC	CASSYSGGWGNGYTF
TRBJ2-7	TRBV6-1	TRBD1	NA	TGTGCCAGCAGTGAAGCCGGACAGGGGGTTTACGAGCAGTACTTC	CASSEAGQGVYEQYF
TRBJ2-3	TRBV24-1	TRBD2	once	TGTGCCACCAGTGACCAGCGGGGGGGAGCAGATACGCAGTATTTT	CATSDQRGGADTQYF
TRBJ2-3	TRBV18	TRBD2	NA	TGTGCCAGCTCACGACAAAGCGGGGGGGCAGGAGATACGCAGTATTTT	CASSRQSGGAGDTQYF
TRBJ1-4	TRBV15	TRBD1	few	TGTGCCACCAGCACCCGTACATTAATCCCGGGACAGACTTTAACCCCGCGAAAACTGTTTTTT	CATSTRTLIPGQTLTPRKLFF
TRBJ2-3	TRBV4-1	TRBD2	NA	TGCGCCAGCAGCCAAGTCCCGGGGGGGAGCACAGATACGCAGTATTTT	CASSQVPGGSTDTQYF
TRBJ2-7	TRBV14	NA	once	TGTGCCAGCAGCCAATCTCGGGGGTCCTACGAGCAGTACTTC	CASSQSRGSYEQYF
TRBJ1-5	TRBV4-1	NA	NA	TGCGCCAGCAGCCGTATTCTCTTCCCTAGCAATCAGCCCCAGCATTTT	CASSRILFPSNQPQHF
TRBJ2-1	TRBV5-4	TRBD1	NA	TGTGCCAGCAGCTTGGGGGACAGGACGTATAATGAGCAGTTCTTC	CASSLGDRTYNEQFF
TRBJ2-7	TRBV29-1	NA	NA	TGCAGCGTGGGGAGGGGGGGAACTCCCTACGAGCAGTACTTC	CSVGRGGTPYEQYF
TRBJ2-7	TRBV3-1/TRBV3-2	NA	few	TGTGCCAGCAGCCCTGGAGAATACGAGCAGTACTTC	CASSPGEYEQYF
TRBJ1-1	TRBV5-1	NA	NA	TGCGCCAGCAGCTCGACAGCTTACACTGAAGCTTTCTTT	CASSSTAYTEAFF
TRBJ1-2	TRBV6-5	NA	NA	TGTGCCAGCAGTTACTCGTGGGGGCTTGATGGCTACACCTTC	CASSYSWGLDGYTF
TRBJ1-1	TRBV14	NA	once	TGTGCCAGCAGCCAGGGGGCCCGGAACACTGAAGCTTTCTTT	CASSQGARNTEAFF
TRBJ1-2	TRBV2	NA	NA	TGTGCCGGAGTGCTTGAAAGGGGGGGCTACACCTTC	CAGVLERGGYTF
TRBJ2-5	TRBV6-5	NA	few	TGTGCCAGCAGTTTAATGGCGGGGGCCCGATCAGAGACCCAGTACTTC	CASSLMAGARSETQYF
TRBJ1-2	TRBV24-1	TRBD1	NA	TGTGCCACCAGTGGAACGGGACAGGGCGATGGCTACACCTTC	CATSGTGQGDGYTF